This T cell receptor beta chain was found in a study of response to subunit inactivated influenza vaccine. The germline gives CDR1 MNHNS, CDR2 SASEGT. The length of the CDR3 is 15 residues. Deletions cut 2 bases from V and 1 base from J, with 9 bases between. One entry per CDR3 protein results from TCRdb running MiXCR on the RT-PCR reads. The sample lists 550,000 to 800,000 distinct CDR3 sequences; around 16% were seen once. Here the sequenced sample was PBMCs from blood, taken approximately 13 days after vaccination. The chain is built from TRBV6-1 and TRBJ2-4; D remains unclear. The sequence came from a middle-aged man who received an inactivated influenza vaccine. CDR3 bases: TGTGCCAGCAGTGAACAGGTCCGTGCCAAAAACATTCAGTACTTC. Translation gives CASSEQVRAKNIQYF.